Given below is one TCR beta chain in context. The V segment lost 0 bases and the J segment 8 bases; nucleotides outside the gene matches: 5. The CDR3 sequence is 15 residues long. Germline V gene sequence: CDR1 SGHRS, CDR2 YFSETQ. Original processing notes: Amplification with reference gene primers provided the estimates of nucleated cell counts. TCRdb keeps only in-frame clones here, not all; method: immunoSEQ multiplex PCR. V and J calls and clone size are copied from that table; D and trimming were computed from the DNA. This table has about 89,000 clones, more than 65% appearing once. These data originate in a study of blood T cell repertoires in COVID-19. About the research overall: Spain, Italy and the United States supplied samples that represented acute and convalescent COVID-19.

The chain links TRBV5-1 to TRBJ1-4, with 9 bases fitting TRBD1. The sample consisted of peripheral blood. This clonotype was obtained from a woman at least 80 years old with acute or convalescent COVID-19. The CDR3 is CASSLDGTGSEKLFF. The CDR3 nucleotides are TGCGCCAGCAGCTTGGATGGGACAGGGAGCGAAAAACTGTTTTTT.